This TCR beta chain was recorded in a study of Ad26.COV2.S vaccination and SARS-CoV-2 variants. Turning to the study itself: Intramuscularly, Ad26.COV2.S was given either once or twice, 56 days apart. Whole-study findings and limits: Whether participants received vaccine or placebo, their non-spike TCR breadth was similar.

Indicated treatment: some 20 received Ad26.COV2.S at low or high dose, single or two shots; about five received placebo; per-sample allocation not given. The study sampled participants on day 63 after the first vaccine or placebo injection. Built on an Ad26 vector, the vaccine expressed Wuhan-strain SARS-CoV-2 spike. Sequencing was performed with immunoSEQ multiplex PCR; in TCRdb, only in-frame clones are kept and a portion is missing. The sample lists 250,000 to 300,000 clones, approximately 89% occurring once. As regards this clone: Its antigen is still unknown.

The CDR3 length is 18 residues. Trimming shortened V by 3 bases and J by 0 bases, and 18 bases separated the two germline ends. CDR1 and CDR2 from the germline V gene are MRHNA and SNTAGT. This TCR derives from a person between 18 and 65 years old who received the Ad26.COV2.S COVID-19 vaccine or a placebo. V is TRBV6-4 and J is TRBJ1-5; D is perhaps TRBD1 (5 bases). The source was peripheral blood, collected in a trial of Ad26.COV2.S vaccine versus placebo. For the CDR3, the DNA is TGTGCCAGCAGTGATGGGGGTTTCGACCCCTATAGCAATCAGCCCCAGCATTTT. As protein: CASSDGGFDPYSNQPQHF.